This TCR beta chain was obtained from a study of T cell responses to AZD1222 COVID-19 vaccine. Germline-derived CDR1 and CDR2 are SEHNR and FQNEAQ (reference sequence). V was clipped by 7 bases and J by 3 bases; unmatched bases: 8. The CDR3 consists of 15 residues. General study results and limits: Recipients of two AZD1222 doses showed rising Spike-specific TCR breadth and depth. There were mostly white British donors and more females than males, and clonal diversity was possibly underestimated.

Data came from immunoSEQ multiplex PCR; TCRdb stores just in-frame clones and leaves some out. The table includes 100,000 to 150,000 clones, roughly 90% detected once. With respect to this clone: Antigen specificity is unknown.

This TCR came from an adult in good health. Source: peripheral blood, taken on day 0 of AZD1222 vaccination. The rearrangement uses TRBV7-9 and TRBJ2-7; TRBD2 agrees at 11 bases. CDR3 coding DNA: TGTGCCAGCAAACCAACTAGCGGGAGTGTCTACGAGCAGTACTTC. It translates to CASKPTSGSVYEQYF.